This passage covers 28 T cell receptor beta chains from one sample sequenced in a study of cytomegalovirus exposure and HLA in healthy donors. The repertoire was sequenced with immunoSEQ multiplex PCR; TCRdb's copy has only in-frame clones and lacks some. Seen here are some 170,000 clones, more than 75% observed once, and the top ten hold 1.4%. The sample taken for sequencing was PBMCs. All receptors come from a woman aged 25 to 39 in good health and CMV-seronegative.

The chain carries TRBV2 and TRBJ2-7; possibly TRBD2 for D (7 bases). V lost 4 bases and J lost 5, with 24 bases in between. The CDR3 has 17 residues. Germline loops: CDR1 SNHLY, CDR2 FYNNEI. The DNA for the CDR3 is TGTGCCAGCAGTGCGGGCGTTGGAAGGGGGGGGCCCGACGAGCAGTACTTC. This sequence encodes CASSAGVGRGGPDEQYF.

The chain joins TRBV11-2 to TRBJ2-3; TRBD1 matches at 7 bases. CDR1 is SGHAT and CDR2 is FQNNGV in the germline V gene. After removal of 6 bases from V and 2 bases from J, the junction contained 8 bases not matched to a gene. The length of the CDR3 is 15 residues. CDR3 nucleotides: TGTGCCAGCAGGCGACCGGGACAGACCACAGATACGCAGTATTTT. Protein sequence: CASRRPGQTTDTQYF.

The CDR3 spells CASSLDTGENEQYF. CDR3 DNA sequence: TGCGCCAGCAGCTTGGATACAGGAGAGAACGAGCAGTACTTC. The chain recombines TRBV5-1 with TRBJ2-7; D possibly corresponds to TRBD1 (5 bases). The CDR3 is made up of 14 amino acids. Trimming pared 0 bases from V and 5 bases from J, leaving 12 bases between. Germline V gene sequence: CDR1 SGHRS, CDR2 YFSETQ.

V is TRBV7-2 and J is TRBJ1-1; TRBD1 matches at 7 bases. Per germline, CDR1 SGHTA and CDR2 FQGNSA. CDR3 length: 14 amino acids. V trimming: 4 bases; J trimming: 1 base; junction bases outside the gene matches: 3. The CDR3 is CASSSGTANTEAFF. CDR3 bases: TGTGCCAGCAGCTCCGGGACAGCGAACACTGAAGCTTTCTTT.

This chain connects TRBV6-4 to TRBJ1-4; D is unclear. V was clipped by 4 bases and J by 0 bases, with 12 bases between them. The length of the CDR3 is 16 residues. CDR1 and CDR2 from the germline V gene are MRHNA and SNTAGT. The CDR3: CASSVADSPTNEKLFF. The CDR3 nucleotides read TGTGCCAGCAGTGTCGCGGACTCTCCAACTAATGAAAAACTGTTTTTT.

The chain couples TRBV4-2 to TRBJ2-2, with D possibly matching TRBD2 (5 bases). Trimming pared 7 bases from V and 1 base from J, leaving 7 bases between. The CDR3 contains 13 residues. Germline loops: CDR1 LGHNA, CDR2 YNFKEQ. The CDR3 here is CASKEENTGELFF. CDR3 sequence (DNA): TGTGCCAGCAAGGAGGAGAACACCGGGGAGCTGTTTTTT.

The chain combines TRBV5-4 with TRBJ2-7, with 7 nucleotides matching TRBD2. Per germline, CDR1 SGHNT and CDR2 YYREEE (reference sequence). The CDR3 spans 14 residues. Losses at the gene ends were 4 bases for V and 0 bases for J; bases not matched to a gene: 4. The CDR3 DNA is TGTGCCAGCAGCCCTCGGACTAGCTCCTACGAGCAGTACTTC. Its translation is CASSPRTSSYEQYF.

This sequence joins TRBV11-2 and TRBJ1-1; 8 bases align to TRBD1. Germline trimming cut 5 bases from V and 11 bases from J; bases unmatched to any gene: 7. The CDR3 loop spans 12 amino acids. Germline CDR1 is SGHAT and CDR2 is FQNNGV. The CDR3 nucleotides are TGTGCCAGCAGCCTCCGACAGGGGTGGGCTTTCTTT. Residues: CASSLRQGWAFF.

This chain connects TRBV11-2 to TRBJ2-1; no reliable D call. The length of the CDR3 is 17 residues. V shed 1 base and J shed 0 bases, with 13 bases lying between them. Germline V gene lookup returns CDR1 SGHAT and CDR2 FQNNGV. CDR3 nucleotides: TGTGCCAGCAGCTTAGTAGCACGTTCCGTCTCCTACAATGAGCAGTTCTTC. It yields the protein CASSLVARSVSYNEQFF.

The J gene is TRBJ2-5, the V gene TRBV5-1; 10 bases map to TRBD2. Germline V gene sequence: CDR1 SGHRS, CDR2 YFSETQ. Germline trimming cut 4 bases from V and 9 bases from J; bases unmatched to any gene: 15. This CDR3 comprises 16 residues. The CDR3 spells CASSPGLAGGPGAQYF. In nucleotides, the CDR3 is TGCGCCAGCAGCCCCGGTTTAGCGGGGGGCCCGGGGGCCCAGTACTTC.

The chain employs TRBV27 and TRBJ1-5; 10 bases align to TRBD1. V was clipped by 5 bases and J by 2 bases; unmatched bases: 9. The CDR3 runs to 17 residues. Germline V gene data show CDR1 as MNHEY and CDR2 as SMNVEV (reference sequence). The CDR3 region is CASSDRQGARGNQPQHF. CDR3 bases: TGTGCCAGCAGTGATCGACAGGGGGCGCGCGGCAATCAGCCCCAGCATTTT.

This clone came up once. The chain employs TRBV9 and TRBJ2-2; D unresolved. The CDR3 length is 12 residues. Germline values: CDR1 SGDLS, CDR2 YYNGEE. V lost 2 bases and J 6 bases, leaving 5 bases between the germline ends. This CDR3 reads CASSVLPGELFF. The CDR3 region has the DNA TGTGCCAGCAGCGTCCTCCCCGGGGAGCTGTTTTTT.

The V call is TRBV18, the J call TRBJ2-1; 8 nucleotides align to TRBD1. CDR1 is KGHSH, CDR2 LQKENI, per germline. The CDR3 length is 15 residues. Trimming cost V 4 bases and J 6 bases; bases outside gene matches: 8. In nucleotides, the CDR3 is TGTGCCAGCTCACAAGGACAGGGTTTAGGCAATGAGCAGTTCTTC. Translation: CASSQGQGLGNEQFF.

This chain links TRBV12-5 with TRBJ2-2; D remains unclear. The germline gives CDR1 LGHNT, CDR2 FRNRAP. V shed 7 bases and J shed 2 bases, with 11 bases lying between them. The CDR3 is 14 amino acids. CDR3 sequence (DNA): TGTGCTAGTGATGGGCCACCTAACACCGGGGAGCTGTTTTTT. It translates to CASDGPPNTGELFF. The full variable domain, in which reference TRBV12-5 and TRBJ2-2 provide the parts outside the CDR3, is DARVTQTPRHKVTEMGQEVTMRCQPILGHNTVFWYRQTMMQGLELLAYFRNRAPLDDSGMPKDRFSAEMPDATLATLKIQPSEPRDSAVYFCASDGPPNTGELFFGEGSRLTVL.

A few counts support this clone. The chain joins TRBV30 to TRBJ2-2; TRBD1 is a possible D gene (6 bases). The germline V and J ends were trimmed by 0 bases and 5 bases, with 16 bases remaining between them. Germline CDR1 reads GTSNPN; CDR2 reads SVGIG (reference sequence). CDR3 size: 16 residues. CDR3: CAWSVLGQPATGELFF. CDR3 nucleotides: TGTGCCTGGAGTGTACTCGGACAGCCTGCGACCGGGGAGCTGTTTTTT.

The genes are TRBV10-3 and TRBJ2-7; D may be TRBD2 (6 bases). CDR1 ENHRY and CDR2 SYGVKD come from the germline V gene. CDR3 length: 13 amino acids. Trimming cost V 4 bases and J 0 bases, with 7 bases left between them. The CDR3 sequence: CAISVGGSYEQYF. The CDR3 coding sequence is TGTGCCATCAGTGTCGGGGGCTCCTACGAGCAGTACTTC.

This chain connects TRBV30 to TRBJ1-5; 8 nucleotides line up with TRBD1. V lost 5 bases, J lost 1 base, and 4 bases stayed unmatched. This CDR3 spans 14 amino acids. Germline V gene sequence: CDR1 GTSNPN, CDR2 SVGIG (reference sequence). The CDR3 region is CAWSRQGSNQPQHF. The DNA for the CDR3 is TGTGCCTGGTCTCGACAGGGGAGCAATCAGCCCCAGCATTTT.

The count of this clone is one. The chain carries TRBV27 and TRBJ2-3, with D possibly being TRBD2 (7 bases). The V gene lost 2 bases and the J gene lost 4 bases, with 13 bases spanning the gap. CDR3 size: 15 residues. Looked up from germline, CDR1 is MNHEY and CDR2 is SMNVEV (reference sequence). CDR3 in amino acids: CASSLAGAPADTQYF. CDR3 bases: TGTGCCAGCAGTTTAGCGGGGGCCCCAGCAGATACGCAGTATTTT.

The chain uses TRBV5-6 and TRBJ1-5, with TRBD1 identical over 8 bases. Trimming at V came to 7 bases and at J to 3 bases, leaving 6 bases not matched to a gene. The CDR3 runs 14 residues. Germline CDR1 SGHDT, CDR2 YYEEEE. CDR3 DNA: TGTGCCAGCGGGAACAGGGGGTTCAATCAGCCCCAGCATTTT. Amino acid sequence: CASGNRGFNQPQHF.

Worth noting for this clone: A much bigger clone sits one base away, suggesting this may be a read error. CDR3 sequence reads: CASSYGTGAYEQYF. CDR3 in DNA: TGCGCCAGCAGCTACGGGACAGGGGCCTACGAGCAGTACTTC. This sequence joins TRBV5-1 and TRBJ2-7, with 10 bases fitting TRBD1. The CDR3 is 14 amino acids. The junction had 2 bases not matched to a gene; V was cut back by 3 bases and J by 2 bases. The germline V gene encodes CDR1 SGHRS and CDR2 YFSETQ.

V and J are TRBV4-1 and TRBJ2-1; D is perhaps TRBD2 (5 bases). The CDR3 extends over 13 amino acids. The V gene's germline CDR1 is MGHRA and CDR2 YSYEKL. V was trimmed by 4 bases and J by 8 bases, leaving 12 bases between them. The CDR3 here is CASSPPSNHEQFF. The CDR3 bases are TGCGCCAGCAGCCCCCCTAGCAACCATGAGCAGTTCTTC.

The J gene is TRBJ1-6, the V gene TRBV19; D is possibly TRBD1 (5 bases). Germline V lookup: CDR1 LNHDA, CDR2 SQIVND (reference sequence). CDR3 length: 18 amino acids. The V end lost 1 base, the J end lost 6 bases, and 19 bases lay between the germline ends. CDR3 DNA sequence: TGTGCCAGTAGTATAGTCGCCCAGGGATTGTCGGGTAATTCACCCCTCCACTTT. It encodes CASSIVAQGLSGNSPLHF.

This chain connects TRBV10-2 to TRBJ2-3; 12 nucleotides line up with TRBD1. V dropped 6 bases and J dropped 5; count of bases not matched to a gene: 3. The CDR3 consists of 14 residues. Germline lookup yields CDR1 WSHSY and CDR2 SAAADI. In nucleotides, the CDR3 is TGCGCCAGCAGGGGGACAGGGGGCATAGATACGCAGTATTTT. Its translation: CASRGTGGIDTQYF.

The V gene is TRBV5-5, the J gene TRBJ2-7, with D perhaps matching TRBD1 (6 bases). This CDR3 region has 14 residues. CDR1 SGHKS and CDR2 YYEKEE come from the germline V gene (reference sequence). The V end lost 5 bases, the J end lost 2 bases, and 14 bases lay between the germline ends. The CDR3 sequence is CASRSDRRAYEQYF. The DNA of the CDR3 is TGTGCCAGCAGATCCGACAGGCGGGCCTACGAGCAGTACTTC.

The CDR3 sequence is CASSYQGEGYEQYF. The DNA of the CDR3 is TGTGCCAGCAGCTATCAGGGGGAAGGCTACGAGCAGTACTTC. The chain recombines TRBV5-8 with TRBJ2-7; TRBD1 agrees at 7 bases. The V segment lost 3 bases and the J segment 3 bases; nucleotides outside the gene matches: 6. The CDR3 runs 14 residues. Germline V lookup: CDR1 SGHTS, CDR2 YDEGEE.

This clone showed up just once. The chain links TRBV29-1 to TRBJ2-7; 8 nucleotides agree with TRBD1. The CDR3 is 14 residues long. V shed 4 bases and J 1 base; nucleotides not matched to a gene: 6. Germline V gene data show CDR1 as SQVTM and CDR2 as ANQGSEA. The CDR3 sequence is CSVGGQDLSYEQYF. CDR3 in DNA: TGCAGCGTTGGGGGACAGGACCTATCCTACGAGCAGTACTTC.

This clone was recorded a few times. The chain has TRBV6-5 and TRBJ1-6; D perhaps matches TRBD1 (5 bases). V was pared by 5 bases and J by 6 bases, with 11 bases between. The CDR3 spans 14 residues. Germline V lookup: CDR1 MNHEY, CDR2 SVGAGI. CDR3 sequence: CASSAGGGNSPLHF. For the CDR3, the DNA is TGTGCCAGCAGTGCCGGCGGGGGTAATTCACCCCTCCACTTT.

The chain carries TRBV5-1 and TRBJ1-5, with 8 positions matching TRBD1. The V gene's germline CDR1 is SGHRS and CDR2 YFSETQ. After removal of 2 bases from V and 7 bases from J, the junction contained 8 bases not matched to a gene. The CDR3 consists of 15 residues. In DNA, the CDR3 is TGCGCCAGCAGCTTACAGGGGGAAAAGGGGCAGCCCCAGCATTTT. The encoded protein is CASSLQGEKGQPQHF.